This T cell receptor beta chain was retrieved from a study of T cells in Graves' hyperthyroidism and ophthalmopathy. TCR beta CDR3 regions were amplified from RNA transcripts. First-round RT-PCR of the TCR CDR3 relied on the HTBI primer set. TCRdb processed the multiplex PCR reads anew with MiXCR; each CDR3 protein has one entry. The sample yields over 500,000 distinct CDR3 sequences, 13% to 15% seen once. Stability of Graves' hyperthyroidism was defined as absent ophthalmopathy progression within 18 months. More than 8 ml fresh peripheral blood yielded the PBMCs. The V segment lost 4 bases and the J segment 6 bases; nucleotides outside the gene matches: 10. This CDR3 has 15 amino acids. Germline V CDR1 and CDR2: SGHNT, YYREEE (reference sequence).

V usage is TRBV5-4 and J usage is TRBJ2-7, with 10 bases identical to TRBD2. The sequence derives from a woman aged 40 to 50 with Graves' hyperthyroidism. Sequencing used blood. The CDR3 coding sequence is TGTGCCAGCAGCATGCTTGCTAGCGGGAGCGGCGAGCAGTACTTC. The encoded protein is CASSMLASGSGEQYF.